The rows below give T cell receptor beta chains drawn from one sample of a study of blood T cell repertoires in COVID-19. Generated by immunoSEQ multiplex PCR, the TCRdb table keeps only in-frame clones and is missing some. The table has approximately 54,000 clones, roughly 76% seen once. The sequencing sample was made of peripheral blood. Source of these receptors: a woman between 55 and 75 years old with acute or convalescent COVID-19. Each CDR3 is given with its conserved first and last residue.

>15|TRBV11-3
CASSPRAGGGETQYF
>16|TRBV18
CASSPSSGQGLSEQYF
>14|TRBV2
CASAYTGIPYEQYF
>15|TRBV28
CASSLAGVMNTEAFF
>14|TRBV30
CAWTRGGRTDTQYF
>15|TRBV5-1
CASSSTSGALYGQYF
>15|TRBV6-5
CASRPDRVVQGGYTF
>16|TRBV2
CASSKGTSGSNNEQFF
>13|TRBV28
CASSLPRDYGYTF
>15|TRBV5-5
CASSPGQGSWYEQYF
>16|TRBV7-2
CASSSGLAGGRETQYF
>13|TRBV10-1
CASSSPPPYEQYF
>20|TRBV11-3
CASSLQGDRGRLVCNQPQHF
>16|TRBV11-3
CASSLGAGVDSDTQYF
>15|TRBV19
CALPGRFSGANVLTF
>12|TRBV12-3/TRBV12-4
CASSGDSYGYTF
>13|TRBV7-2
CASSFSPQETQYF
>16|TRBV19
CAMEPTPGQGNYGYTF
>14|TRBV7-9
CASSSDRDQETQYF
>16|TRBV3-1/TRBV3-2
CASSQDPLAGLDEQFF
>16|TRBV5-4
CASSTSGTRAGEKLFF
>14|TRBV6-5
CATRGLADSYEQYF
>12|TRBV30
CAWSGAGEKLFF
>13|TRBV9
CASSVGVRDRKNF
>16|TRBV19
CASTKAPDRLGTEAFF
>16|TRBV28
CASRPYSGHSPYGYTF
>16|TRBV30
CAWSVGLGGSNQPQHF
>14|TRBV7-3
CASSSGHSGTEAFF
>12|TRBV6-5
CASSPGSYEQYF
>13|TRBV12-3/TRBV12-4
CASSSRQSTEAFF
>16|TRBV4-2
CASSQVAGGFPMGQFF
>15|TRBV19
CASSMVSGVAQPQHF
>14|TRBV5-1
CASSQGQGNSPLHF
>15|TRBV30
CAWTKGFTAPQPQHF
>17|TRBV6-4
CASSDIPGTGGADTQYF
>14|TRBV5-1
CASSLDAPRGTQYF
>16|TRBV7-2
CASILFPGQGGNEQFF
>12|TRBV16
CASSPIGEKLFF
>14|TRBV19
CASSIGTGPQPQHF
>16|TRBV18
CASSPTRGRGNQPQHF
>12|TRBV5-1
CASSFGKYEQYF
>16|TRBV19
CASSILAGGKDYEQYF
>14|TRBV7-2
CASSLAQTRETQYF
>12|TRBV15
CATSRSYNEQFF
>15|TRBV13
CASSWGLTGADTIYF
>16|TRBV9
CASSVAGGENTGELFF
>15|TRBV6-1
CASSPLGSGSHEQYF
>15|TRBV5-1
CASSKAGQSSYEQYF
>14|TRBV10-1
CASSWGDSSYEQYF
>13|TRBV2
CASSREVMTEAFF
>15|TRBV4-1
CASSQDRGTTYEQYF
>18|TRBV27
CASSLTSGTGRVYNEQFF
>12|TRBV28
CAGGQTHQPQHF
>15|TRBV15
CATSRARDSNEKLFF
>14|TRBV6-6
CASNRQLNTGELFF
>14|TRBV7-3
CASSLDGGSYGYTF
>15|TRBV5-1
CASSRGHALDTEAFF
>15|TRBV7-9
CASSFSGIATYEQYF
>13|TRBV6-4
CATADSNTGELFF
>13|TRBV5-4
CASSSGTPTEAFF